The 19 T cell receptor beta chains below were found in one sample sequenced in a study of blood T cell repertoires in COVID-19. Sequencing was performed with immunoSEQ multiplex PCR; in TCRdb, only in-frame clones are kept and a portion is missing. The sample yields about 230,000 clones, roughly 84% seen once. Source material: peripheral blood. Source of these receptors: a man aged 35-49 years with acute or convalescent COVID-19.

The chain has TRBV30 and TRBJ2-7; tentatively, D is TRBD2 (6 bases). The V end was cut by 2 bases, the J end by 7 bases, with 18 bases between. Germline V CDR1 and CDR2: GTSNPN, SVGIG (reference sequence). CDR3 length equals 14 residues. CDR3 nucleotide sequence: TGTGCCTGGAGTTTCATAGGGAGGACGGGGGAGCAGTACTTC. Translated: CAWSFIGRTGEQYF. The full variable domain, with the rest looked up from reference TRBV30 and TRBJ2-7, is SQTIHQWPATLVQPVGSPLSLECTVEGTSNPNLYWYRQAAGRGLQLLFYSVGIGQISSEVPQNLSASRPQDRQFILSSKKLLLSDSGFYLCAWSFIGRTGEQYFGPGTRLTVT.

This clone was detected once. J is TRBJ2-3 and V is TRBV2; D ambiguous. Looked up from germline, CDR1 is SNHLY and CDR2 is FYNNEI. Trimming left V 3 bases short and J 0 bases short, with 7 bases between. This CDR3 has 14 residues. The CDR3 DNA reads TGTGCCAGCAGTGATGGGCAGAGCACAGATACGCAGTATTTT. Encoded protein: CASSDGQSTDTQYF.

J is TRBJ2-7 and V is TRBV7-2, with 8 bases that match TRBD1. Germline V gene lookup returns CDR1 SGHTA and CDR2 FQGNSA. The CDR3 runs 15 residues. The junction had 8 bases not matched to a gene; V was cut back by 5 bases and J by 2 bases. The CDR3 DNA reads as TGTGCCAGCAGCAGTAGGACAGGGTCAACCTACGAGCAGTACTTC. Translated, it gives CASSSRTGSTYEQYF. Full variable domain (outside the CDR3, taken from reference TRBV7-2 and TRBJ2-7): GAGVSQSPSNKVTEKGKDVELRCDPISGHTALYWYRQSLGQGLEFLIYFQGNSAPDKSGLPSDRFSAERTGGSVSTLTIQRTQQEDSAVYLCASSSRTGSTYEQYFGPGTRLTVT.

This clone showed up just once. The chain employs TRBV11-3 and TRBJ2-3; D gene unclear. The germline V gene encodes CDR1 SGHNT and CDR2 YENEEA. The CDR3 has 13 amino acids. Trimming cost V 1 base and J 2 bases, with 4 bases left between them. CDR3 sequence reads: CASSLGPTDTQYF. The CDR3 region has the DNA TGTGCCAGCAGCTTAGGGCCCACAGATACGCAGTATTTT.

The rearrangement links TRBV5-1 to TRBJ1-2; possibly TRBD1 for D (5 bases). Trimming cost V 1 base and J 14 bases, with 12 bases left between them. This CDR3 region has 11 residues. Germline V gene lookup returns CDR1 SGHRS and CDR2 YFSETQ. The CDR3 sequence: CASSLQGTVTF. The CDR3 DNA reads TGCGCCAGCAGCTTGCAGGGTACAGTGACCTTC.

The V gene is TRBV27, the J gene TRBJ2-1, with 8 bases identical to TRBD2. The CDR3 is made up of 14 amino acids. Germline V CDR1 and CDR2: MNHEY, SMNVEV (reference sequence). The ends lost 6 bases at V and 6 bases at J; junction bases unmatched: 7. The CDR3 loop is CASRPGLGANEQFF. Here the CDR3 DNA reads TGTGCCAGCAGACCGGGACTAGGCGCCAATGAGCAGTTCTTC.

The chain carries TRBV10-3 and TRBJ2-6; TRBD2 matches 7 bases. CDR3 length: 15 residues. Germline values: CDR1 ENHRY, CDR2 SYGVKD. Trimming cost V 7 bases and J 0 bases; bases outside gene matches: 3. The CDR3 DNA reads TGTGCCATCACGGCTAGCGGCTCTGGGGCCAACGTCCTGACTTTC. This codes for CAITASGSGANVLTF.

This chain uses TRBV12-3 or TRBV12-4 with TRBJ1-3; D is ambiguous. The CDR3 covers 12 residues. Trimming cost V 10 bases and J 1 base, with 8 bases left between them. The CDR3 DNA is TGTGCCAACCTCCGGTCTGGAAACACCATATATTTT. Protein product: CANLRSGNTIYF.

The rearrangement links TRBV5-6 to TRBJ2-5; TRBD1 aligns across 7 bases. The germline V gene has CDR1 SGHDT and CDR2 YYEEEE. The trim removed 4 bases at V and 4 bases at J, leaving 10 bases unmatched. The CDR3 is made up of 15 amino acids. The CDR3 DNA is TGTGCCAGCAGCCCCCCGGACCCAGGGGGAGAGACCCAGTACTTC. Translated: CASSPPDPGGETQYF. Combining the CDR3 with reference TRBV5-6 and TRBJ2-5 gives the whole variable domain DAGVTQSPTHLIKTRGQQVTLRCSPKSGHDTVSWYQQALGQGPQFIFQYYEEEERQRGNFPDRFSGHQFPNYSSELNVNALLLGDSALYLCASSPPDPGGETQYFGPGTRLLVL.

The genes are TRBV9 and TRBJ2-1, with D possibly being TRBD2 (6 bases). CDR3 size: 15 residues. V dropped 0 bases and J dropped 5 bases, with 12 bases sitting between them. Germline CDR1 and CDR2: SGDLS and YYNGEE. CDR3 loop: CASSVDLRENNEQFF. The DNA of the CDR3 is TGTGCCAGCAGCGTAGACCTACGGGAGAACAATGAGCAGTTCTTC.

The rearrangement links TRBV6-2 or TRBV6-3 to TRBJ2-7; possibly TRBD1 for D (6 bases). The germline V and J ends were trimmed by 0 bases and 3 bases, with 12 bases remaining between them. The length of the CDR3 is 15 residues. Germline CDR1 is MNHEY and CDR2 is SVGEGT. The CDR3 is CASSYSGQMYYEQYF. In DNA, the CDR3 is TGTGCCAGCAGTTACTCTGGACAGATGTACTACGAGCAGTACTTC.

This clone was seen only once. The chain uses TRBV3-1 (or the pseudogene TRBV3-2) and TRBJ1-1; D might be TRBD1 (6 bases). V lost 4 bases and J 6 bases, leaving 15 bases between the germline ends. Germline CDR1 is LGHDT and CDR2 is YNNKEL (reference sequence). CDR3 length: 14 amino acids. The CDR3 DNA reads as TGTGCCAGCAGCCCAAATACAGGGCTCCCTGAAGCTTTCTTT. Protein sequence: CASSPNTGLPEAFF.

The rearrangement uses TRBV28 and TRBJ2-7; TRBD2 might be the D (5 bases). The V gene's germline CDR1 is MDHEN and CDR2 SYDVKM. With 6 bases removed from V and 4 bases from J, the gap between germline ends came to 13 bases. The CDR3 has 13 residues. CDR3 sequence: CASRSVGDYEQYF. In nucleotides, the CDR3 is TGTGCCAGCAGGTCGGTCGGGGATTACGAGCAGTACTTC.

The V gene is TRBV24-1, the J gene TRBJ2-7; tentatively, D is TRBD1 (5 bases). The CDR3 runs to 11 residues. The V end lost 7 bases, the J end lost 6 bases, and 9 bases lay between the germline ends. Germline CDR1 is KGHDR and CDR2 is SFDVKD. The CDR3 sequence is CATRPGFEQYF. The CDR3 DNA is TGTGCCACCAGGCCAGGGTTCGAGCAGTACTTC.

The rearrangement uses TRBV29-1 and TRBJ2-3; 9 bases are shared with TRBD2. This CDR3 contains 13 residues. Germline CDR1 and CDR2: SQVTM and ANQGSEA. J lost 6 bases, V lost 6 bases, and 7 bases had no gene match. DNA of the CDR3: TGCAGCGTGCAGGGACTAGCAGTCGATACGCAGTATTTT. Translated: CSVQGLAVDTQYF.

The genes are TRBV19 and TRBJ2-1; the D gene is possibly TRBD2 (5 bases). Trimming pared 0 bases from V and 5 bases from J, leaving 11 bases between. This CDR3 comprises 15 residues. CDR1 and CDR2 (germline): LNHDA, SQIVND (reference sequence). Here the CDR3 DNA reads TGTGCCAGTAGTATAGATCCAAGCGGCCACAATGAGCAGTTCTTC. Translating it yields CASSIDPSGHNEQFF.

CDR3 nucleotides: TGCAGCGTTTTACAGCCATACCTGCTGGTCGCTTTCTTT. Translated, it gives CSVLQPYLLVAFF. The genes are TRBV29-1 and TRBJ1-1; D not resolved. This CDR3 spans 13 amino acids. With 5 bases removed from V and 11 bases from J, the gap between germline ends came to 21 bases. The germline V gene encodes CDR1 SQVTM and CDR2 ANQGSEA.

Notes on this clone: At one end the junction does not follow the germline gene, possibly because of a read error. The chain carries TRBV5-1 and TRBJ2-6, with 12 bases fitting TRBD1. CDR1 SGHRS and CDR2 YFSETQ come from the germline V gene. The CDR3 covers 17 residues. Here the CDR3 DNA reads TGCGCCAGCACCTTGGGACAGGGGGCGCGTGGGGCCAACGTCCTGACTTTC. This encodes CASTLGQGARGANVLTF.

CDR3 region: CASSISGPRGGNTIYF. In DNA, the CDR3 is TGTGCCAGTAGTATCTCCGGGCCAAGGGGAGGAAACACCATATATTTT. The gene calls are TRBV19 and TRBJ1-3; D is possibly TRBD1 (5 bases). The germline gives CDR1 LNHDA, CDR2 SQIVND (reference sequence). Trimming shortened V by 3 bases and J by 4 bases, and 16 bases separated the two germline ends. There are 16 residues in the CDR3.